A selection of T cell receptor beta chains follows, all from one sample in a study of blood T cells in healthy people across ages. TCRdb reprocessed the 5' RACE reads via MiXCR and lists one record per CDR3 protein. The repertoire has about 290,000 distinct CDR3 sequences, roughly 26% of them found once; the top ten carry 29%. The sample consisted of blood. These receptor sequences come from a woman between 70 and 85 years old in good health. Both conserved end residues are part of each CDR3. Rows give clone size only sometimes, using once, few, many, or a class for an expanded clone.

CDR3: CASSKARGGPRWDTEAFF; J: TRBJ1-1; size: few; V: TRBV21-1
CDR3: CASSVRTNGRGRQETQYF; J: TRBJ2-5; size: -; V: TRBV7-2
CDR3: CASSQGPEPYNEQFF; J: TRBJ2-1; size: -; V: TRBV4-2
CDR3: CASSFGTGVLETQYF; J: TRBJ2-5; size: few; V: TRBV7-2
CDR3: CASSDQGAKQYF; J: TRBJ2-7; size: few; V: TRBV12-3/TRBV12-4
CDR3: CASSVRLAGENEQFF; J: -; size: -; V: TRBV7-9
CDR3: CASSPQLGETQYF; J: TRBJ2-5; size: -; V: TRBV11-2
CDR3: CSAEREGNIQYF; J: TRBJ2-4; size: few; V: TRBV20-1
CDR3: CATGGQGAQPQHF; J: TRBJ1-5; size: many; V: TRBV24-1
CDR3: CASSAGQAGETQYF; J: TRBJ2-5; size: many; V: TRBV6-6
CDR3: CASSQDQLAGTEDFF; J: TRBJ1-1; size: -; V: TRBV4-2
CDR3: CASSPDGAKNIQYF; J: TRBJ2-4; size: few; V: TRBV7-3
CDR3: CASSFLDNEQFF; J: TRBJ2-1; size: -; V: TRBV28
CDR3: CASSYTGGAGETQYF; J: TRBJ2-5; size: -; V: TRBV5-1
CDR3: CASSDHKGLAAYNEQFF; J: -; size: -; V: TRBV7-2
CDR3: CASSVTPMDREGYTF; J: TRBJ1-2; size: -; V: TRBV9
CDR3: CASSYLTPPSSYEQYF; J: TRBJ2-7; size: many; V: TRBV2
CDR3: CSAPRSSYNEQFF; J: TRBJ2-1; size: few; V: TRBV20-1
CDR3: CSAPPGLAGVEETQYF; J: TRBJ2-5; size: few; V: TRBV20-1
CDR3: CASSLDPWTSGKVAVGETQYF; J: TRBJ2-5; size: few; V: TRBV11-2
CDR3: CSGAGGAAGYTF; J: TRBJ1-2; size: few; V: TRBV29-1
CDR3: CAGSPGGETQYF; J: TRBJ2-5; size: few; V: TRBV12-3/TRBV12-4
CDR3: CASSPSTGRHYGYTF; J: TRBJ1-2; size: few; V: TRBV5-1
CDR3: CASSSGGLSGSPLHF; J: TRBJ1-6; size: -; V: TRBV28
CDR3: CASRTSGGNTGELFF; J: TRBJ2-2; size: many; V: TRBV2
CDR3: CATSDFRGEQYF; J: TRBJ2-7; size: -; V: TRBV24-1